The 22 T cell receptor beta chains given below trace back to one sample, sequenced in a study of T cell responses to AZD1222 COVID-19 vaccine. The table came from immunoSEQ multiplex PCR; TCRdb's copy has only in-frame clones and leaves some out. In the table there are about 160,000 clones, 88% of which are singletons. The sample was peripheral blood, taken 28 days after the second AZD1222 dose. The source is an adult who received the AZD1222 COVID-19 vaccine.

The chain has TRBV2 and TRBJ2-1; D remains unclear. Trimming pared 5 bases from V and 4 bases from J, leaving 12 bases between. The CDR3 covers 14 residues. The germline gives CDR1 SNHLY, CDR2 FYNNEI. The CDR3 loop reads CASSPDPRYNEQFF. The CDR3 DNA reads as TGTGCCAGCAGTCCCGACCCTCGGTACAATGAGCAGTTCTTC. Supplemented by reference TRBV2 and TRBJ2-1, the full variable domain reads EPEVTQTPSHQVTQMGQEVILRCVPISNHLYFYWYRQILGQKVEFLVSFYNNEISEKSEIFDDQFSVERPDGSNFTLKIRSTKLEDSAMYFCASSPDPRYNEQFFGPGTRLTVL.

J is TRBJ1-2 and V is TRBV6-5, with D perhaps matching TRBD1 (5 bases). Trimming left V 4 bases short and J 3 bases short, with 12 bases between. The CDR3 has 14 amino acids. In germline, CDR1 is MNHEY, CDR2 SVGAGI. CDR3 protein: CASSSGGSYYGYTF. The CDR3 bases are TGTGCCAGCAGTTCGGGGGGTTCCTACTATGGCTACACCTTC.

The chain is built from TRBV6-5 and TRBJ1-1; unclear D gene. The V gene's germline CDR1 is MNHEY and CDR2 SVGAGI. The V end was cut by 4 bases, the J end by 1 base, with 7 bases between. The CDR3 contains 13 residues. CDR3 residues: CASSLVANTEAFF. The CDR3 coding sequence is TGTGCCAGCAGTTTGGTTGCGAACACTGAAGCTTTCTTT.

The chain joins TRBV18 to TRBJ1-2; maybe TRBD1 (5 bases). Germline CDR1 is KGHSH and CDR2 is LQKENI. V was clipped by 2 bases and J by 8 bases, with 18 bases between them. The CDR3 extends over 15 amino acids. The CDR3 loop is CASSPGDAGKWGYTF. DNA of the CDR3: TGTGCCAGCTCACCAGGGGACGCCGGAAAGTGGGGCTACACCTTC.

The V gene is TRBV18, the J gene TRBJ1-1, with D uncertain. The length of the CDR3 is 15 residues. Germline V gene sequence: CDR1 KGHSH, CDR2 LQKENI. V was trimmed by 2 bases and J by 1 base, leaving 11 bases between them. This chain's CDR3 is CASSPMDRTNTEAFF. In nucleotides, the CDR3 is TGTGCCAGCTCACCAATGGACCGAACGAACACTGAAGCTTTCTTT.

The chain links TRBV10-3 to TRBJ2-2; possible D gene TRBD1, 7 bases. Germline V lookup: CDR1 ENHRY, CDR2 SYGVKD. Deletions cut 9 bases from V and 4 bases from J, with 18 bases between. This CDR3 comprises 15 residues. The DNA for the CDR3 is TGTGCCATAGCTACAGGGGACTCGCTCACCGGGGAGCTGTTTTTT. It codes for CAIATGDSLTGELFF.

This clone appeared a single time. The chain links TRBV5-1 to TRBJ2-3; D is unclear. V lost 6 bases and J 3 bases, leaving 17 bases between the germline ends. Germline V gene sequence: CDR1 SGHRS, CDR2 YFSETQ. The CDR3 covers 15 residues. The CDR3 region is CASNESGPSTDTQYF. As DNA, the CDR3 is TGCGCCAGCAACGAATCAGGACCTTCAACAGATACGCAGTATTTT.

The genes are TRBV7-8 and TRBJ1-1; D perhaps matches TRBD1 (5 bases). The CDR3 totals 15 residues. V gave up 5 bases and J gave up 2 bases, with 15 bases separating them. Germline V gives CDR1 SGHVS, CDR2 FQNEAQ. DNA of the CDR3: TGTGCCAGCAGCCGAGGTTACGGGGACAACACTGAAGCTTTCTTT. Translating gives CASSRGYGDNTEAFF.

The chain carries TRBV4-3 and TRBJ2-6; D is perhaps TRBD1 (5 bases). This CDR3 comprises 16 residues. Trimming left V 1 base short and J 3 bases short, with 10 bases between. CDR1 is LGHNA and CDR2 is YSLEER in the germline V gene. The CDR3 loop reads CASSQALGVGANVLTF. The CDR3 nucleotides read TGCGCCAGCAGCCAAGCTTTAGGGGTTGGGGCCAACGTCCTGACTTTC.

Comments on this clone: Other DNA sequences within the sample encode an identical CDR3. The rearrangement joins TRBV4-1 to TRBJ2-5; 8 bases map to TRBD2. Germline V gives CDR1 MGHRA, CDR2 YSYEKL. V lost 4 bases to trimming and J lost 3 bases; unmatched junction nucleotides: 1. This CDR3 comprises 13 residues. In DNA form, the CDR3 reads TGCGCCAGCAGCCGAGCGGGGGAAGAGACCCAGTACTTC. Protein sequence: CASSRAGEETQYF.

This clone was observed a few times. The chain carries TRBV20-1 and TRBJ1-1; D unclear. The V and J ends lost 2 bases and 8 bases respectively, with 9 bases between them. The CDR3 is made up of 11 amino acids. The V gene's germline CDR1 is DFQATT and CDR2 SNEGSKA (reference sequence). As DNA, the CDR3 is TGCAGTGCTAGAAAGAGGGCCGAAGCTTTCTTT. Protein product: CSARKRAEAFF.

The chain is built from TRBV2 and TRBJ2-2; D is perhaps TRBD2 (6 bases). The ends were cut back, 4 bases at V and 7 bases at J, with 16 bases in the middle. CDR1 SNHLY and CDR2 FYNNEI come from the germline V gene. The CDR3 covers 15 residues. The CDR3 loop is CASSVLGGGNGELFF. Here the CDR3 DNA reads TGTGCCAGCAGTGTACTCGGGGGAGGAAACGGGGAGCTGTTTTTT.

The chain carries TRBV11-2 and TRBJ2-7, with TRBD1 matching over 9 bases. The germline V gene encodes CDR1 SGHAT and CDR2 FQNNGV. The CDR3 contains 15 residues. The trim removed 5 bases at V and 2 bases at J, leaving 7 bases unmatched. CDR3 loop: CASSTGTGPTYEQYF. CDR3 in DNA: TGTGCCAGCAGCACCGGGACAGGGCCCACCTACGAGCAGTACTTC.

The rearrangement links TRBV18 to TRBJ2-5; 7 bases are a match to TRBD1. Germline V gives CDR1 KGHSH, CDR2 LQKENI. This CDR3 has 14 residues. With V trimmed by 4 bases and J by 2 bases, 4 bases remained unmatched. The CDR3 loop reads CASSQMTGQETQYF. The CDR3 region has the DNA TGTGCCAGCTCACAAATGACAGGGCAAGAGACCCAGTACTTC.

This rearrangement joins TRBV7-9 to TRBJ2-7; D is undetermined. This CDR3 is built from 13 residues. Germline V gene sequence: CDR1 SEHNR, CDR2 FQNEAQ (reference sequence). The V end was cut by 3 bases, the J end by 4 bases, with 10 bases between. The CDR3 is CASSFGVGYEQYF. As DNA, the CDR3 is TGTGCCAGCAGCTTTGGGGTTGGATACGAGCAGTACTTC.

The chain combines TRBV6-1 with TRBJ1-2, with unresolved D. From germline, CDR1 is MNHNS and CDR2 SASEGT. The V and J ends lost 10 bases and 6 bases respectively, with 21 bases between them. This CDR3 is built from 14 residues. The CDR3 DNA sequence: TGTGCCACCACAAATCTTAGGGTTTTTCATGGCTACACCTTC. This translates into CATTNLRVFHGYTF.

V and J are TRBV12-3 or TRBV12-4 and TRBJ2-5, with D unresolved. The V gene lost 6 bases and the J gene lost 4 bases, with 9 bases spanning the gap. The CDR3 length is 12 residues. CDR3 amino acids: CASSPRVETQYF. The CDR3, as DNA: TGTGCCAGCAGCCCCCGGGTAGAGACCCAGTACTTC.

The table lists this clone with a few counts. Within the sample, other DNA sequences also encode this same CDR3. The chain carries TRBV6-5 and TRBJ1-5; D remains ambiguous. Trimming stripped 4 bases from V and 0 bases from J, with 4 bases between. The V gene's germline CDR1 is MNHEY and CDR2 SVGAGI. The CDR3 covers 13 residues. In DNA form, the CDR3 reads TGTGCCAGCAGTTCATATAGCAATCAGCCCCAGCATTTT. Translated: CASSSYSNQPQHF.

The chain combines TRBV30 with TRBJ1-3; unclear D gene. With 0 bases removed from V and 0 bases from J, the gap between germline ends came to 9 bases. Looked up from germline, CDR1 is GTSNPN and CDR2 is SVGIG (reference sequence). The CDR3 consists of 15 residues. The CDR3 reads CAWSVSPDSGNTIYF. The CDR3, as DNA: TGTGCCTGGAGTGTAAGCCCGGACTCTGGAAACACCATATATTTT. The variable domain in full, completed from reference TRBV30 and TRBJ1-3, reads SQTIHQWPATLVQPVGSPLSLECTVEGTSNPNLYWYRQAAGRGLQLLFYSVGIGQISSEVPQNLSASRPQDRQFILSSKKLLLSDSGFYLCAWSVSPDSGNTIYFGEGSWLTVV.

V is TRBV5-1 and J is TRBJ2-5; TRBD1 or TRBD2 may be the D gene (6 bases each). V was cut by 3 bases and J by 3 bases, with 9 bases left in between. CDR1 and CDR2 from the germline V gene are SGHRS and YFSETQ. The CDR3 totals 13 residues. DNA for the CDR3: TGCGCCAGCAGCTGGGGGGCCAAAGAGACCCAGTACTTC. Amino acid sequence: CASSWGAKETQYF. The full variable domain, its missing parts supplied by reference TRBV5-1 and TRBJ2-5, is KAGVTQTPRYLIKTRGQQVTLSCSPISGHRSVSWYQQTPGQGLQFLFEYFSETQRNKGNFPGRFSGRQFSNSRSEMNVSTLELGDSALYLCASSWGAKETQYFGPGTRLLVL.

This chain links TRBV18 with TRBJ1-2; D perhaps matches TRBD1 (5 bases). V was pared by 2 bases and J by 2 bases, with 9 bases between. The CDR3 is 14 residues long. The germline V gene encodes CDR1 KGHSH and CDR2 LQKENI. CDR3 DNA sequence: TGTGCCAGCTCACCAGCAAGGGGAAACTATGGCTACACCTTC. Translation: CASSPARGNYGYTF. The full variable domain, its missing parts supplied by reference TRBV18 and TRBJ1-2, is NAGVMQNPRHLVRRRGQEARLRCSPMKGHSHVYWYRQLPEEGLKFMVYLQKENIIDESGMPKERFSAEFPKEGPSILRIQQVVRGDSAAYFCASSPARGNYGYTFGSGTRLTVV.

This clone has only one observation. The chain uses TRBV6-5 and TRBJ1-2; no definite D call. V lost 6 bases and J lost 4, with 6 bases in between. CDR3 length: 11 amino acids. The germline V gene has CDR1 MNHEY and CDR2 SVGAGI. DNA of the CDR3: TGTGCCAGCAGCGTTGGCTATGGCTACACCTTC. This sequence encodes CASSVGYGYTF.